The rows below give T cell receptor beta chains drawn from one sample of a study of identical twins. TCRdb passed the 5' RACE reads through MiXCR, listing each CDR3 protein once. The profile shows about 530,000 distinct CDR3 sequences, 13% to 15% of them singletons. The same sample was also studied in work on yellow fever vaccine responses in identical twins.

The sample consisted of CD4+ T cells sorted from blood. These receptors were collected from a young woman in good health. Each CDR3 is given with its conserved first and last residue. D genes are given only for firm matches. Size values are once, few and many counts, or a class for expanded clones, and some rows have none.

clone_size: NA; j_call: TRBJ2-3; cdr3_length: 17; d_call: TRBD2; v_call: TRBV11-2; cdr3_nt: TGTGCCAGCAGCGGCTCGGAGCGGGGGTATAGCACAGATACGCAGTATTTT; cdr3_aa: CASSGSERGYSTDTQYF
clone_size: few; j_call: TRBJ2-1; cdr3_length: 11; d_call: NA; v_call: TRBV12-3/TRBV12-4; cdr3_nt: TGTGCCAGCAGCCCCCTATCTGAGCAGTTCTTC; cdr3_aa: CASSPLSEQFF
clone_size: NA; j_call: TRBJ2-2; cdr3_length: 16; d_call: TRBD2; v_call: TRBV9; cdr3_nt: TGTGCCAGCAGCCCCGGACTAGCGGGAGCCACCGGGGAGCTGTTTTTT; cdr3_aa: CASSPGLAGATGELFF
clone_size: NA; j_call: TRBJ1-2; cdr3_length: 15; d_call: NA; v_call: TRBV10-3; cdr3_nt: TGTGCCATCAGTGGTGCAGGGCTCGAACCCCATGGCTACACCTTC; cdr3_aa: CAISGAGLEPHGYTF
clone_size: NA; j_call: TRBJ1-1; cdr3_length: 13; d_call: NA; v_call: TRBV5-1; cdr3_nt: TGCGCCAGCAGGGAACCAAGTAACACTGAAGCTTTCTTT; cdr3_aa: CASREPSNTEAFF
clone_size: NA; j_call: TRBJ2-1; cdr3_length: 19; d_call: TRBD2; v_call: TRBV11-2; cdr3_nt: TGTGCCAGCAGCTCGAGGACTAGCTCATCCAGCGTGTCGTATCGTGAGCAGTTCTTC; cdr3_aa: CASSSRTSSSSVSYREQFF
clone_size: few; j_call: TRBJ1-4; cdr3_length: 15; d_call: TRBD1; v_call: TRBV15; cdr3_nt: TGTGCCACCAGCAGAACGGGGACAGGCTATGAAAAACTGTTTTTT; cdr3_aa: CATSRTGTGYEKLFF
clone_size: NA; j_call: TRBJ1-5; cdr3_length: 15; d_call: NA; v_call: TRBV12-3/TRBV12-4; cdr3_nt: TGTGCCAGCAGTTTAACCAGTAATAGCAATCAGCCCCAGCATTTT; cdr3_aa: CASSLTSNSNQPQHF
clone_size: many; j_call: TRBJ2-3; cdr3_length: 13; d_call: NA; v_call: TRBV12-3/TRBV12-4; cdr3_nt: TGTGCCAGCAGTCCCTCTAGTTTAGATACGCAGTATTTT; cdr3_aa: CASSPSSLDTQYF
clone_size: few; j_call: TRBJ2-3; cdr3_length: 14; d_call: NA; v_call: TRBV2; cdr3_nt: TGTGCCAGCAAGGGGGGAGTCTCAACAGATACGCAGTATTTT; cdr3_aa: CASKGGVSTDTQYF
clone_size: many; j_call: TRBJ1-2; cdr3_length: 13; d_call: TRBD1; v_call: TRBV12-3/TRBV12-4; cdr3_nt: TGTGCCAGCAGTCCTCCGGGACAGGGAGGCTACACCTTC; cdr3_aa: CASSPPGQGGYTF
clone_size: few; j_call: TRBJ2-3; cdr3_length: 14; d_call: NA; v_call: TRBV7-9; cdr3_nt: TGTGCCAGCAAGTTTGCTAGCGGCACAGATACGCAGTATTTT; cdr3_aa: CASKFASGTDTQYF
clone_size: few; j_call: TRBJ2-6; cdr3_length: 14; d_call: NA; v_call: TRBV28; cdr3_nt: TGTGCCAGCAGTTTACGTCCGGAGCCTGGCGTCCTGACTTTC; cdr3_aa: CASSLRPEPGVLTF
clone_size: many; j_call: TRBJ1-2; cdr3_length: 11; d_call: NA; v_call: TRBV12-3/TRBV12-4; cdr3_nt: TGTGCCAGTAGTTTTATGTGGGGCTACACCTTC; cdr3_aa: CASSFMWGYTF
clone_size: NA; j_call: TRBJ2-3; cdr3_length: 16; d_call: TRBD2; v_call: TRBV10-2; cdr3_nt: TGCGCCAGCAGTGAGGGGGTAGCGGGGGGCCTAGATACGCAGTATTTT; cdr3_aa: CASSEGVAGGLDTQYF
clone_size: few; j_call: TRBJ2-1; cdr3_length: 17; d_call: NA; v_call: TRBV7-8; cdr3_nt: TGTGCCAGCAGCCTCCCCTCCGGGACCTTCACCCGTAATGAGCAGTTCTTC; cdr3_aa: CASSLPSGTFTRNEQFF
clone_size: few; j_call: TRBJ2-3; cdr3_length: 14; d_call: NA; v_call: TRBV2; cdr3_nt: TGTGCCAGCATGGCCCGAACAGGGAGAAATACGCAGTATTTT; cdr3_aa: CASMARTGRNTQYF
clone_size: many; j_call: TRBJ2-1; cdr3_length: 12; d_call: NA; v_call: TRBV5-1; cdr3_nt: TGCGCCAGCAGCTTCGGGTACAATGAGCAGTTCTTC; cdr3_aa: CASSFGYNEQFF
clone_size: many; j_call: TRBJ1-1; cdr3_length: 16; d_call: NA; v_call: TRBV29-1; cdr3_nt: TGCAGCGTTGGCCGGCTTAGAGCGGGGGGCACGACTGAAGCTTTCTTT; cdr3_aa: CSVGRLRAGGTTEAFF
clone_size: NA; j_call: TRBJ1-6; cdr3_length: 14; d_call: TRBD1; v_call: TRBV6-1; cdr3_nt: TGTGCCAGCAGACCGACAGGGTCGGCCTCACCCCTCCACTTT; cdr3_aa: CASRPTGSASPLHF
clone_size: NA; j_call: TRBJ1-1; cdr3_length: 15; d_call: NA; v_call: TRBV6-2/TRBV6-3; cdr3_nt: TGTGCCAGCAGTTTGAGCAGGGTTCCGAACACTGAAGCTTTCTTT; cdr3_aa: CASSLSRVPNTEAFF
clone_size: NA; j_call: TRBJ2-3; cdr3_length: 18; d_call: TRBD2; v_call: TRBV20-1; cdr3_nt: TGCAGTGCTAGAGCCACCAAACCGGGACTAGCTTTCACAGATACGCAGTATTTT; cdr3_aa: CSARATKPGLAFTDTQYF
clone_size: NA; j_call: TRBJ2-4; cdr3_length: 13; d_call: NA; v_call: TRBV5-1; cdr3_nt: TGCGCCAGCAGCTTGGGAGGGGGAGACATTCAGTACTTC; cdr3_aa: CASSLGGGDIQYF
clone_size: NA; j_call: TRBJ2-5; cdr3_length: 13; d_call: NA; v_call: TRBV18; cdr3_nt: TGTGCCAGCTCACCACGACCCGAAGAGACCCAGTACTTC; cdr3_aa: CASSPRPEETQYF
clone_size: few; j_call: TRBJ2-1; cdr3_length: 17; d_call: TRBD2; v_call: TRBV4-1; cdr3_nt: TGCGCCAGCAGCTATCGACTAGCGGGAGTTTCGCACAATGAGCAGTTCTTC; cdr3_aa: CASSYRLAGVSHNEQFF
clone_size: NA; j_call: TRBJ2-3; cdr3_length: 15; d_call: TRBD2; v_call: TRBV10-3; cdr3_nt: TGTGCCATCAGGACTAGCGGGGTTAGCACAGATACGCAGTATTTT; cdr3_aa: CAIRTSGVSTDTQYF
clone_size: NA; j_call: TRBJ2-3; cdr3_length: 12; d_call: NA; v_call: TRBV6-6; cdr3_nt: TGTGCCAGCAGTTCCGGCATAGATACGCAGTATTTT; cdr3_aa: CASSSGIDTQYF
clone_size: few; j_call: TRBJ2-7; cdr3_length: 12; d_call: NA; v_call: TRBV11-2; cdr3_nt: TGTGCCAGCAGGACCGCTGACTACGAGCAGTACTTC; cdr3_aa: CASRTADYEQYF
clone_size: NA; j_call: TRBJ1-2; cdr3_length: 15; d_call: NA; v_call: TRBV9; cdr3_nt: TGTGCCAGCAGCGCCGGGGGAGGGCTCCTCTATGGCTACACCTTC; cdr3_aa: CASSAGGGLLYGYTF
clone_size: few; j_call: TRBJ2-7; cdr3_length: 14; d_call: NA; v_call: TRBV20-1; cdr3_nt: TGCAGTGCCACGTCGGTCGACACCCTGTACGAGCAGTACTTC; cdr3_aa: CSATSVDTLYEQYF
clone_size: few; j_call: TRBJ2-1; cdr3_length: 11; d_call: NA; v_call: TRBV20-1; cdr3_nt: TGCAGTGTGAGCCGACAGTTTGAGCAGTTCTTC; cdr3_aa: CSVSRQFEQFF
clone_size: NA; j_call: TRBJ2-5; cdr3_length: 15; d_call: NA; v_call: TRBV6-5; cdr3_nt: TGTGCCAGCAGTTACACTGAGGGATCGGGTGAGACCCAGTACTTC; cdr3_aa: CASSYTEGSGETQYF
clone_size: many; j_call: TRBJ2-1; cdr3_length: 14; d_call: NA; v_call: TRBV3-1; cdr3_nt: TGTGCCAGCAGCCAAGTCACTAGCCGGAATGAGCAGTTCTTC; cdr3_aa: CASSQVTSRNEQFF
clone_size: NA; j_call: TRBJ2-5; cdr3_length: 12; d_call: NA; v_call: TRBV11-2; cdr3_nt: TGTGCCAGCAGCTTAATTCTCAGAACCCAGTACTTC; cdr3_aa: CASSLILRTQYF
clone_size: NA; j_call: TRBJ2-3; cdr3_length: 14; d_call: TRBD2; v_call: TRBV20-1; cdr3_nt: TGCAGTGCTAGAGACGGGGGGAGGGCAGATACGCAGTATTTT; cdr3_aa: CSARDGGRADTQYF
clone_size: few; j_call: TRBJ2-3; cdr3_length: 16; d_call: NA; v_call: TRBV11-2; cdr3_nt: TGTGCCAGCAGCTTAGTTGCGGGGGCCCGCACAGATACGCAGTATTTT; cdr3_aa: CASSLVAGARTDTQYF
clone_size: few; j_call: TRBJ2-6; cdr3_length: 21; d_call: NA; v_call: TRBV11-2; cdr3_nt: TGTGCCAGCAGCTTTTTACCATTTTTTGGGCGGGGAGACTCTGGGGCCAACGTCCTGACTTTC; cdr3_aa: CASSFLPFFGRGDSGANVLTF
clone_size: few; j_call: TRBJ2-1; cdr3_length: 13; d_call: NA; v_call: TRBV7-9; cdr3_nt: TGTGCCAGCAGCAGGGACCCGGACAATGAGCAGTTCTTC; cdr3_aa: CASSRDPDNEQFF
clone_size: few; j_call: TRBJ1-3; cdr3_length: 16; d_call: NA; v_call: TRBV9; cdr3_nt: TGTGCCAGCAGCGAGACTATTGGGGTCTCTGGAAACACCATATATTTT; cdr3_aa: CASSETIGVSGNTIYF
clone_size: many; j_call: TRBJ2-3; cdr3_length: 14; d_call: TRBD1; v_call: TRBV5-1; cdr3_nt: TGCGCCAGCAGCTTTGGACAGGATTGGGATACGCAGTATTTT; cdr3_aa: CASSFGQDWDTQYF
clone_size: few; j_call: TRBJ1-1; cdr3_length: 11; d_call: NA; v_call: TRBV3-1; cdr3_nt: TGTGCCAGCGGAGAACGACCTGAAGCTTTCTTT; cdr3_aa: CASGERPEAFF
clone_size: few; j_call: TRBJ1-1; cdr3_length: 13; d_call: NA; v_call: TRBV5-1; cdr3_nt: TGCGCCAGCAGCGGAGGGGTTGGCACTGAAGCTTTCTTT; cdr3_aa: CASSGGVGTEAFF
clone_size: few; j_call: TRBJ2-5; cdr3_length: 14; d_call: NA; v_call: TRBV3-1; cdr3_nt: TGTGCCAGCAGCCCCCCCGGGGTACAAGAGACCCAGTACTTC; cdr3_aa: CASSPPGVQETQYF
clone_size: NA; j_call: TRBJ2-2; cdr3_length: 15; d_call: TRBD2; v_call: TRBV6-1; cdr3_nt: TGTGCCAGCAGTCAGGGACTAGAGAGGTCCCGGGAGCTGTTTTTT; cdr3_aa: CASSQGLERSRELFF
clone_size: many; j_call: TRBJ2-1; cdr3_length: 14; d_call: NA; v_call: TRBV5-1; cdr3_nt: TGCGCCAGCAGGACTTCGAGCTCCTACAATGAGCAGTTCTTC; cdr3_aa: CASRTSSSYNEQFF
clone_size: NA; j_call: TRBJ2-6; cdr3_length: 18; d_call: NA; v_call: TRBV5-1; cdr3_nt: TGCGCCAGCAGCCCAAGACAAAGGGGTGGGCGTGGGGCCAACGTCCTGACTTTC; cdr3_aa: CASSPRQRGGRGANVLTF
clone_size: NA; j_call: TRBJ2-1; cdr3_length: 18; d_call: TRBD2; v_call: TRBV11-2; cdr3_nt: TGTGCCAGCAGCTTATTCGAAGGACTAGCGGGAGTTTACAATGAGCAGTTCTTC; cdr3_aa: CASSLFEGLAGVYNEQFF
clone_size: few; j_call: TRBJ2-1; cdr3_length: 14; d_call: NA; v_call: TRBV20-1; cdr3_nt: TGCAGTGCTAGAGAGGGGGGGCCTGGGAATGAGCAGTTCTTC; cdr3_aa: CSAREGGPGNEQFF